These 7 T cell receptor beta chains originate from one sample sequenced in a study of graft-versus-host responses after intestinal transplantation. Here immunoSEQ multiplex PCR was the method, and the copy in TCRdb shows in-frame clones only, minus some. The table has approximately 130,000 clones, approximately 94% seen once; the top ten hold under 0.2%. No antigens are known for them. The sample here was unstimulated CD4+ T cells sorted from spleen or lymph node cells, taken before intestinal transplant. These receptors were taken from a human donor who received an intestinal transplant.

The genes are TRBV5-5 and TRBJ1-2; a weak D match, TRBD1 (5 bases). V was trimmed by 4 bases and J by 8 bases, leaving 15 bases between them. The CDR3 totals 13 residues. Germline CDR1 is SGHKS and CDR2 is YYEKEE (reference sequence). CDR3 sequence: CASSPTQGWGYTF. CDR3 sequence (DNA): TGTGCCAGCAGCCCCACCCAGGGTTGGGGCTACACCTTC.

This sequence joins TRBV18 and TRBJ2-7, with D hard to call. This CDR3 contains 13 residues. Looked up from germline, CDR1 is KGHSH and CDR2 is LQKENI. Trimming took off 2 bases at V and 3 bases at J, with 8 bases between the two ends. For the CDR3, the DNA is TGTGCCAGCTCACCATACCCCTACTACGAGCAGTACTTC. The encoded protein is CASSPYPYYEQYF.

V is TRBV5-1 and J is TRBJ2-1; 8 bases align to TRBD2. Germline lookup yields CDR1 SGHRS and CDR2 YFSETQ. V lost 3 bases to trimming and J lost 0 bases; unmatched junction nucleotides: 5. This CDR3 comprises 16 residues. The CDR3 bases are TGCGCCAGCAGCTCTACCAGCGGGAGCTCCTACAATGAGCAGTTCTTC. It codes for CASSSTSGSSYNEQFF.

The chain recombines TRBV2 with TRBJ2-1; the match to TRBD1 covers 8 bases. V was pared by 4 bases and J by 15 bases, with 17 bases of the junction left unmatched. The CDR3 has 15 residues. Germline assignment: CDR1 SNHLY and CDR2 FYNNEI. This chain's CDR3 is CASSVRGSGTGPLFF. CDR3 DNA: TGTGCCAGCAGTGTACGGGGAAGTGGGACAGGTCCACTGTTCTTC.

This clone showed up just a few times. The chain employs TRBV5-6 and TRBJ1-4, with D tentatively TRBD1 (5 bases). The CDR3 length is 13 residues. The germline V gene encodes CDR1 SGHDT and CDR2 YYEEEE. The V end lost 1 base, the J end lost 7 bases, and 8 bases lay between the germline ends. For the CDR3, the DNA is TGTGCCAGCAGCTTGCAAAGGGGTGAAAAACTGTTTTTT. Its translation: CASSLQRGEKLFF.

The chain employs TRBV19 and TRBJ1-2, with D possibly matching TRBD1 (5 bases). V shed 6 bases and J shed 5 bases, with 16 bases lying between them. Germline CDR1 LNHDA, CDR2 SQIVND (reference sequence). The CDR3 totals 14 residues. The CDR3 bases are TGTGCCAGTAGCCAGGGCGGGGCGGTATATGGCTACACCTTC. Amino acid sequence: CASSQGGAVYGYTF. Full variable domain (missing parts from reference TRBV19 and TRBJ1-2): DGGITQSPKYLFRKEGQNVTLSCEQNLNHDAMYWYRQDPGQGLRLIYYSQIVNDFQKGDIAEGYSVSREKKESFPLTVTSAQKNPTAFYLCASSQGGAVYGYTFGSGTRLTVV.

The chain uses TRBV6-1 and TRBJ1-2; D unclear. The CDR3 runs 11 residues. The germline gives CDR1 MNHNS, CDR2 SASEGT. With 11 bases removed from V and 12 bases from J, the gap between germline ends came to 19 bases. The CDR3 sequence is CAAAATHRNTF. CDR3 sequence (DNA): TGTGCCGCGGCGGCAACCCACCGGAACACCTTC.